What follows describes a single TCR beta chain. From germline, CDR1 is MGHRA and CDR2 YSYEKL. Germline trimming cut 1 base from V and 4 bases from J; bases unmatched to any gene: 7. This CDR3 spans 15 amino acids. The data were obtained in a study of blood T cell repertoires in COVID-19. As for the study in general: COVID-19 samples from acute and convalescent phases originated in the United States, Italy and Spain.

In the original processing: Amplification with reference gene primers provided the estimates of nucleated cell counts. The method was immunoSEQ multiplex PCR; TCRdb's version includes in-frame clones alone and lacks a portion of them. V, J and clone size are taken as reported in that table, and D and trimming were inferred from the DNA itself. This table has some 230,000 clones, 80% to 85% appearing once. The chain couples TRBV4-1 to TRBJ2-7; 7 bases match TRBD1. The sequenced sample consisted of peripheral blood. The receptor was isolated from a woman aged 55-75 years with acute or convalescent COVID-19. The CDR3 DNA reads TGCGCCAGCAGCCAAGTAGCCCAGGGGGAATACGAGCAGTACTTC. This gives the protein CASSQVAQGEYEQYF.